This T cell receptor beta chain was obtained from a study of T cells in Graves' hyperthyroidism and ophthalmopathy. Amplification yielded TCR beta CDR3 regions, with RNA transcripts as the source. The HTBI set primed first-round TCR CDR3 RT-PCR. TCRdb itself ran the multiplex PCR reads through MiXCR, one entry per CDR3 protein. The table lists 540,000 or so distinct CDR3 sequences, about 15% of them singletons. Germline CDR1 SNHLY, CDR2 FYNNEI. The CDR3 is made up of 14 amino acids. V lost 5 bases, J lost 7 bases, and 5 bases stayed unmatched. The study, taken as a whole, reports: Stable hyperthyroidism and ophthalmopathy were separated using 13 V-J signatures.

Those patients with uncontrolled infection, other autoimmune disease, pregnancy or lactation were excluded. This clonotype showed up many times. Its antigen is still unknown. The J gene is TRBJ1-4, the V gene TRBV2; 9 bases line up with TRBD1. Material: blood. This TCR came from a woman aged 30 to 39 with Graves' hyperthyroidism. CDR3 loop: CASSPGQGSEKLFF. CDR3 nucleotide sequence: TGTGCCAGCAGTCCGGGACAGGGCAGTGAAAAACTGTTTTTT.